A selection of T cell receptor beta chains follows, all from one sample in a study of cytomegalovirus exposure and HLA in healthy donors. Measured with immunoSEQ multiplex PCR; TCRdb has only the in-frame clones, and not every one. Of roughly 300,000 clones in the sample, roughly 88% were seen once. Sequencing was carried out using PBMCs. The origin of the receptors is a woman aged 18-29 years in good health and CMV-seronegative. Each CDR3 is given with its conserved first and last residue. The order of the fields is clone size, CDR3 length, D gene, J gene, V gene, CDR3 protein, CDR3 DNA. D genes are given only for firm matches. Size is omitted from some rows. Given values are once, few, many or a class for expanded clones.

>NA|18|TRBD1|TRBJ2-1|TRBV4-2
CASSPIGEGTGAYNEQFF
TGTGCCAGCAGCCCTATTGGAGAGGGGACAGGGGCCTACAATGAGCAGTTCTTC
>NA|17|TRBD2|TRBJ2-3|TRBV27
CASSFEFPLAEADTQYF
TGTGCCAGCAGTTTCGAGTTCCCCCTAGCGGAAGCTGATACGCAGTATTTT
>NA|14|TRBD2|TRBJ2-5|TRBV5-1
CASSRSGTQETQYF
TGCGCCAGCAGCCGGAGCGGGACTCAAGAGACCCAGTACTTC
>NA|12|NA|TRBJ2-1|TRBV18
CASSRDSNEQFF
TGTGCCAGCTCACGGGACTCCAATGAGCAGTTCTTC
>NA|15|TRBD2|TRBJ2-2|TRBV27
CASSLSGGRSGELFF
TGTGCCAGCAGTTTATCAGGCGGGAGGTCCGGGGAGCTGTTTTTT
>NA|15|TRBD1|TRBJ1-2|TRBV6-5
CASSQTGGTNYGYTF
TGTGCCAGCAGTCAGACAGGGGGCACTAACTATGGCTACACCTTC
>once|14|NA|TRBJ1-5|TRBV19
CASSMAGTNQPQHF
TGTGCCAGTAGTATGGCAGGCACCAATCAGCCCCAGCATTTT
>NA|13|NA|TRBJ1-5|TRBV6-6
CASSPAGIGPQHF
TGTGCCAGCAGCCCCGCCGGGATTGGGCCCCAGCATTTT
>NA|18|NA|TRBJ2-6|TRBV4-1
CASSRPSIPGSGANVLTF
TGCGCCAGCAGCCGACCAAGTATTCCGGGATCTGGGGCCAACGTCCTGACTTTC
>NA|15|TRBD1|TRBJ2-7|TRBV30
CAWSSGQGAAYEQYF
TGTGCCTGGAGCTCCGGCCAGGGGGCCGCCTACGAGCAGTACTTC
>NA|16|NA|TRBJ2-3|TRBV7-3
CASSLNSPSPPDTQYF
TGTGCCAGCAGCTTAAATTCACCTAGCCCTCCCGATACGCAGTATTTT
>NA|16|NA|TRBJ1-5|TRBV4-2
CASSQLGLSWGQPQHF
TGTGCCAGCAGCCAACTCGGACTATCCTGGGGCCAGCCCCAGCATTTT
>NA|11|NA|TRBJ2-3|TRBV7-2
CASTPADTQYF
TGTGCCAGCACCCCAGCGGATACGCAGTATTTT
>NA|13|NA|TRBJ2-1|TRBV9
CASSLTGYNEQFF
TGTGCCAGCAGCTTGACGGGATACAATGAGCAGTTCTTC
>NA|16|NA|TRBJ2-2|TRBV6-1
CASSDSGTLNTGELFF
TGTGCCAGCAGTGATTCAGGAACCTTGAACACCGGGGAGCTGTTTTTT
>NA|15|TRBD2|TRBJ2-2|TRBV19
CASSTSGRGNGELFF
TGTGCCAGTAGTACTAGCGGGAGAGGGAACGGGGAGCTGTTTTTT
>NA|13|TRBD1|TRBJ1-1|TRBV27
CASSLRGLAEAFF
TGTGCCAGCAGCCTGAGGGGGCTCGCTGAAGCTTTCTTT
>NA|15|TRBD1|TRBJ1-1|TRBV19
CASSDTGTGYTEAFF
TGTGCCAGTAGTGATACCGGGACAGGGTACACTGAAGCTTTCTTT
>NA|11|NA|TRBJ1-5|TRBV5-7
CASSSDQPQHF
TGTGCCAGCAGCTCGGATCAGCCCCAGCATTTT
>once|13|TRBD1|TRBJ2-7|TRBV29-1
CSVGQGGAYEQYF
TGCAGCGTCGGACAGGGAGGCGCCTACGAGCAGTACTTC
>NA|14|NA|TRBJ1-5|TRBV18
CASSPPTGTQPQHF
TGTGCCAGCTCACCCCCGACAGGAACTCAGCCCCAGCATTTT
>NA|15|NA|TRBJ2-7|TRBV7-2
CASSSALGGALEQYF
TGTGCCAGCAGCTCCGCCTTGGGGGGGGCTCTGGAGCAGTACTTC
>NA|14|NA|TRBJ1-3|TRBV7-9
CASSLPSSGNTIYF
TGTGCCAGCAGCCTCCCCAGCTCTGGAAACACCATATATTTT
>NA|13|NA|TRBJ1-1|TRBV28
CASSLAAATEAFF
TGTGCCAGCAGTTTGGCAGCGGCCACTGAAGCTTTCTTT
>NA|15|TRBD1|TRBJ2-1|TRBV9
CASSEGQGPYNEQFF
TGTGCCAGCAGCGAAGGACAGGGGCCGTACAATGAGCAGTTCTTC
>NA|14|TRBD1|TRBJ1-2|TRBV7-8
CASSPRQGAGGYTF
TGTGCCAGCAGCCCTCGACAGGGGGCCGGAGGCTACACCTTC
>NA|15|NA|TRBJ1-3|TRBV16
CASSLHRDAGNTIYF
TGTGCCAGCAGCCTACACAGGGATGCCGGAAACACCATATATTTT
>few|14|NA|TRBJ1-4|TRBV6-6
CASSNQELDEKLFF
TGTGCCAGCAGTAACCAGGAACTTGACGAAAAACTGTTTTTT
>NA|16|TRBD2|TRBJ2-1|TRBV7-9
CASSIPGTRQDNEQFF
TGTGCCAGCAGCATCCCCGGGACTAGGCAGGATAATGAGCAGTTCTTC
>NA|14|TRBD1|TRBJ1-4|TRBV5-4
CASSLDRGQEKLFF
TGTGCCAGCAGCTTGGACAGGGGGCAAGAAAAACTGTTTTTT
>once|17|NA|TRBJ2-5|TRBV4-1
CASSQDGGGSGLETQYF
TGCGCCAGCAGCCAAGACGGTGGGGGGAGCGGTCTGGAGACCCAGTACTTC
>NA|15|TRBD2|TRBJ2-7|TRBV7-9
CASSPRLAGAGEQYF
TGTGCCAGCAGCCCCCGACTAGCGGGAGCTGGGGAGCAGTACTTC
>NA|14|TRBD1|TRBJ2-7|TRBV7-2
CASSLGTGVGEQYF
TGTGCCAGCAGCTTGGGGACAGGGGTGGGGGAGCAGTACTTC
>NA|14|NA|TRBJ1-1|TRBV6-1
CASTRRSGNTEAFF
TGTGCCAGCACCCGAAGGTCAGGGAACACTGAAGCTTTCTTT
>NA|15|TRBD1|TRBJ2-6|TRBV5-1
CASSTGGSGANVLTF
TGCGCCAGCAGCACAGGGGGCTCTGGGGCCAACGTCCTGACTTTC
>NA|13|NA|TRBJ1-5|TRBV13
CASSSSRNQPQHF
TGTGCCAGCAGCTCGTCGAGGAATCAGCCCCAGCATTTT
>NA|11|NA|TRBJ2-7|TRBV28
CATQSWYEQYF
TGTGCCACCCAGTCTTGGTACGAGCAGTACTTC
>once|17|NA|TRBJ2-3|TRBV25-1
CASSAPLGAGVADTQYF
TGTGCCAGCAGTGCCCCCCTTGGGGCAGGGGTGGCAGATACGCAGTATTTT
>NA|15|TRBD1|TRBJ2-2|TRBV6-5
CASSKTGRGRGELFF
TGTGCCAGCAGTAAGACAGGGAGAGGGCGCGGGGAGCTGTTTTTT
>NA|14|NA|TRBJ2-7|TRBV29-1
CSVRGGAGGYEQYF
TGCAGCGTGAGGGGGGGGGCTGGAGGCTACGAGCAGTACTTC
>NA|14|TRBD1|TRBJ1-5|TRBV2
CATSGGQGYQPQHF
TGTGCCACCAGTGGGGGACAGGGCTATCAGCCCCAGCATTTT
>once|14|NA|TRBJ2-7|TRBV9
CASSVTAESLEQYF
TGTGCCAGCAGCGTAACAGCGGAGTCCCTGGAGCAGTACTTC
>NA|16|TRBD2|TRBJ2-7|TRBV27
CASSSGVREGGYEQYF
TGTGCCAGCAGTTCGGGGGTCCGGGAGGGAGGGTACGAGCAGTACTTC
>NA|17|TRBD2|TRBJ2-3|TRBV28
CASSYVGLAGSTDTQYF
TGTGCCAGCAGTTATGTAGGACTAGCGGGATCCACAGATACGCAGTATTTT
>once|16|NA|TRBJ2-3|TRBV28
CASSLYFQSGPDTQYF
TGTGCCAGCAGTTTATACTTCCAAAGCGGACCAGATACGCAGTATTTT
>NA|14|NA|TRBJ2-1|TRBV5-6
CASSLADPRDEQFF
TGTGCCAGCAGCTTGGCAGATCCTAGAGATGAGCAGTTCTTC
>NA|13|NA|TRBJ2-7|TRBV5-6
CASSLQGSYEQYF
TGTGCCAGCAGCTTACAGGGATCCTACGAGCAGTACTTC
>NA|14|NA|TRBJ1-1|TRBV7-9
CASLRDPEPAEAFF
TGTGCCAGCCTACGGGATCCGGAGCCCGCTGAAGCTTTCTTT
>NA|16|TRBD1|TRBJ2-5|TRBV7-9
CASSSTLTGARETQYF
TGTGCCAGCAGCTCTACACTGACAGGGGCGCGGGAGACCCAGTACTTC
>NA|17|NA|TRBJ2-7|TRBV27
CASSLSISVTGEYEQYF
TGTGCCAGCAGTTTATCGATTTCCGTCACAGGAGAGTACGAGCAGTACTTC
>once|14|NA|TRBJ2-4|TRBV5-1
CASSLAAGWNIQYF
TGCGCCAGCAGCTTGGCGGCAGGGTGGAACATTCAGTACTTC
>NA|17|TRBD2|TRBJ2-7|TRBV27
CASKWTGLAGASYEQYF
TGTGCCAGCAAATGGACAGGGCTAGCGGGAGCCTCCTACGAGCAGTACTTC
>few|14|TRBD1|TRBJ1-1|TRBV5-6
CASSLGQGSTEAFF
TGTGCCAGCAGCTTGGGACAGGGCAGCACTGAAGCTTTCTTT
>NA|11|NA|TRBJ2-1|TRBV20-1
CSVGGYNEQFF
TGCAGTGTAGGGGGTTACAATGAGCAGTTCTTC
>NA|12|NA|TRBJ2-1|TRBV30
CAWSVLGNEQFF
TGTGCCTGGAGTGTACTCGGCAATGAGCAGTTCTTC